This record covers a single TCR beta chain. Its antigen is unidentified. The sample is drawn from a study of T cell clones after liver transplantation. At the level of the study: A pre-transplant mixed lymphocyte reaction with TCRbeta sequencing defined graft-donor-reactive clones followed in post-transplant blood. Study-level points and caveats: These preliminary findings come from unstandardized post-transplant sampling times. Graft donor-reactive T cells may have migrated into the graft rather than being deleted.

This table comes from immunoSEQ multiplex PCR, and its TCRdb copy is limited to in-frame clones, with some not included. The profile covers under 130,000 clones, with about 86% appearing a single time and about 2.8% taken by the ten largest. CDR3 length: 15 amino acids. From germline, CDR1 is MNHEY and CDR2 SVGAGI. V was clipped by 0 bases and J by 0 bases, with 9 bases between them. The gene calls are TRBV6-5 and TRBJ2-7; D is unclear. The sequence came from a human patient who received a liver transplant. Some T cells may possibly be graft donor cells. The sequencing used CD4+ T cells from blood, collected approximately 50 months after liver transplant. The chain's CDR3 is CASSYSGQTSYEQYF. CDR3 in DNA: TGTGCCAGCAGTTACTCAGGGCAGACCTCCTACGAGCAGTACTTC.